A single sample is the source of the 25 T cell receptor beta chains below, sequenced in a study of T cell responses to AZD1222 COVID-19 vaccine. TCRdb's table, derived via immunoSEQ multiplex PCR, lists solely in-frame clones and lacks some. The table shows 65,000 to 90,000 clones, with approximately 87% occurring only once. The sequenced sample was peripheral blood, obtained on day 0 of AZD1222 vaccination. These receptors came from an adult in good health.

CDR3 coding DNA: TGTGCCAGCAGCTCCCAGGGGGGTTTTAAAGACATTCAGTACTTC. Protein sequence: CASSSQGGFKDIQYF. This sequence joins TRBV5-5 and TRBJ2-4, with a weak D call TRBD1 (7 bases). The V end was cut by 3 bases, the J end by 8 bases, with 18 bases between. Germline CDR1 reads SGHKS; CDR2 reads YYEKEE (reference sequence). The CDR3 runs 15 residues.

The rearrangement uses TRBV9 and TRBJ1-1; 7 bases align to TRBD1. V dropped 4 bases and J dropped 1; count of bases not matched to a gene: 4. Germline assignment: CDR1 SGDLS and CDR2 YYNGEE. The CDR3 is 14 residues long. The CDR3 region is CASSFGQENTEAFF. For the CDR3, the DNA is TGTGCCAGCAGCTTCGGACAGGAGAACACTGAAGCTTTCTTT.

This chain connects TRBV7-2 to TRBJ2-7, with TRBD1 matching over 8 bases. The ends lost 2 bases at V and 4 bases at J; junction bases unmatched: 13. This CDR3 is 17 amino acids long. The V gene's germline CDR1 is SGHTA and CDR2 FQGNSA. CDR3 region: CASSLRPRAGGMYEQYF. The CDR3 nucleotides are TGTGCCAGCAGCTTAAGGCCGCGGGCAGGGGGCATGTACGAGCAGTACTTC.

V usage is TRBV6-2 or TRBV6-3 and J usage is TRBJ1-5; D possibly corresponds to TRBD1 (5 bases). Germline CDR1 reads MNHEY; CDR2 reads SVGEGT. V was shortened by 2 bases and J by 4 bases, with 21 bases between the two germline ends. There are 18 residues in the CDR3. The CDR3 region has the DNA TGTGCCAGCAGTTACCTCGGGGCAGGGAGTACCTCTAATCAGCCCCAGCATTTT. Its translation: CASSYLGAGSTSNQPQHF.

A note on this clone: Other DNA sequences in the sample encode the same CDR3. The CDR3 nucleotides read TGTGCCAGCAGTTACTCGACTGAGCAGTACTTC. It translates to CASSYSTEQYF. This chain joins TRBV6-6 and TRBJ2-7, with no clear D. Germline CDR1 MNHNY, CDR2 SVGAGI (reference sequence). The CDR3 length is 11 residues. Deletions cut 0 bases from V and 7 bases from J, with 4 bases between.

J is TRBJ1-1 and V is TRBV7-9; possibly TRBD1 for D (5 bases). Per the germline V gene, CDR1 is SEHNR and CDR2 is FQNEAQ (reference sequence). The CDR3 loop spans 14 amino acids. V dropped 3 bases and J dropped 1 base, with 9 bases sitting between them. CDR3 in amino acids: CASSLGRANTEAFF. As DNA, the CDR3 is TGTGCCAGCAGCTTGGGCAGGGCGAACACTGAAGCTTTCTTT.

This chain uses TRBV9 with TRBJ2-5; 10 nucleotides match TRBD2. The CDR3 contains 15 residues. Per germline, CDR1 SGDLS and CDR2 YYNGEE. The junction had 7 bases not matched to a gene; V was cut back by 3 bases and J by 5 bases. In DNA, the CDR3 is TGTGCCAGCAGCGCCTTAGCGGGAGGTGGGGAGACCCAGTACTTC. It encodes CASSALAGGGETQYF.

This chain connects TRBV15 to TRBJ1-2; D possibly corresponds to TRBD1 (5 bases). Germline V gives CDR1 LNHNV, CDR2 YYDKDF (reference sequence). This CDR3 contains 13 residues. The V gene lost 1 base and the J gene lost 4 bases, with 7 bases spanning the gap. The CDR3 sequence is CATSRAGIYGYTF. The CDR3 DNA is TGTGCCACCAGCAGAGCAGGGATCTATGGCTACACCTTC.

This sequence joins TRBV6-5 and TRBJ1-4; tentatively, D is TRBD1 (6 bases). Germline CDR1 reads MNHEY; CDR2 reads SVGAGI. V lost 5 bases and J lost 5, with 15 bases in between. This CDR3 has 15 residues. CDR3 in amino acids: CASSTRTEGNEKLFF. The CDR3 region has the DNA TGTGCCAGCAGTACCCGGACAGAAGGGAATGAAAAACTGTTTTTT.

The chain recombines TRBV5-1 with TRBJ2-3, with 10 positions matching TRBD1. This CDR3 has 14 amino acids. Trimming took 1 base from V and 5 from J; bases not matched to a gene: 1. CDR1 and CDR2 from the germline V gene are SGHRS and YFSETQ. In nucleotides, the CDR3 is TGCGCCAGCAGCTTGTGGGACAGGGGAGATACGCAGTATTTT. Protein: CASSLWDRGDTQYF.

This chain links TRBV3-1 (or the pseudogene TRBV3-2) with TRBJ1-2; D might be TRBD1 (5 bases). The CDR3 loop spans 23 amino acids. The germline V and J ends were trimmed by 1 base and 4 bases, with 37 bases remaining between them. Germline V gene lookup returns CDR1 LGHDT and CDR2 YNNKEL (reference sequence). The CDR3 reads CASSQVWGSSGRIVSGRPYGYTF. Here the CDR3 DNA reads TGTGCCAGCAGCCAAGTGTGGGGATCAAGTGGAAGAATAGTGTCAGGGAGGCCCTATGGCTACACCTTC.

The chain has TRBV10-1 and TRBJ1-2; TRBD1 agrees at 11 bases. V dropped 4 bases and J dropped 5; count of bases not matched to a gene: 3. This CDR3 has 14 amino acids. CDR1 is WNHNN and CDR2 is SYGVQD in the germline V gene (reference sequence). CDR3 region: CASSGDRGCYGYTF. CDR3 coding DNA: TGCGCCAGCAGTGGGGACAGGGGGTGTTATGGCTACACCTTC.

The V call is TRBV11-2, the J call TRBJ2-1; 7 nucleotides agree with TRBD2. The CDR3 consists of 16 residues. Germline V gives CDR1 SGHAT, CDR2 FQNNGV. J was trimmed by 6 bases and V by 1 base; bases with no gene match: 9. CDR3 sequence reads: CASSLVVSGIVNEQFF. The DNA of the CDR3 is TGTGCCAGCAGCTTAGTAGTGAGCGGGATAGTCAATGAGCAGTTCTTC.

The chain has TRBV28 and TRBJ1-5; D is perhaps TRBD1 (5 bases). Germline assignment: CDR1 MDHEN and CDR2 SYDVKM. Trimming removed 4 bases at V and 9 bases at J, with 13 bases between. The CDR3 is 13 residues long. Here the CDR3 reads CASSSPRGAPQHF. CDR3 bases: TGTGCCAGCAGTTCCCCCCGGGGCGCGCCCCAGCATTTT.

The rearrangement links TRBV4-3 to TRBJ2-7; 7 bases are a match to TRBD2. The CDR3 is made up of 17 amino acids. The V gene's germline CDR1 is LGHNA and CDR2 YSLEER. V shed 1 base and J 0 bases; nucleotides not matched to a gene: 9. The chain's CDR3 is CASSQGASGMSSYEQYF. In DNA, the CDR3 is TGCGCCAGCAGCCAAGGAGCGAGCGGGATGAGCTCCTACGAGCAGTACTTC.

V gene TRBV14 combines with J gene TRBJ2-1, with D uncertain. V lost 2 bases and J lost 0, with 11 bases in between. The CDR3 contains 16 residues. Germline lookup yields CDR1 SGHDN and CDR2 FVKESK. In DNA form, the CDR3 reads TGTGCCAGCAGCCAATACTCCTACCCCTCCTACAATGAGCAGTTCTTC. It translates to CASSQYSYPSYNEQFF.

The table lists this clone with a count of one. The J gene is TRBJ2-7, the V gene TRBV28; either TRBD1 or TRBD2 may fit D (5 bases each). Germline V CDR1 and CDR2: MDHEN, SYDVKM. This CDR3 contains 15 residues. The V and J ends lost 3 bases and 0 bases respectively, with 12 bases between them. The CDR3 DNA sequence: TGTGCCAGCAGTTTGCCGGCAGGGAGCTCCTACGAGCAGTACTTC. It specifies CASSLPAGSSYEQYF.

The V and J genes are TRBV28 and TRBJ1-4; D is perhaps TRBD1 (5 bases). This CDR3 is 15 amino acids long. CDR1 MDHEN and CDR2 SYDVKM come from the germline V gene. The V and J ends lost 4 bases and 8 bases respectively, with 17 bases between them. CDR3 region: CASSSRTLLGEKLFF. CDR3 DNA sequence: TGTGCCAGCAGTTCCCGGACACTCCTGGGGGAAAAACTGTTTTTT.

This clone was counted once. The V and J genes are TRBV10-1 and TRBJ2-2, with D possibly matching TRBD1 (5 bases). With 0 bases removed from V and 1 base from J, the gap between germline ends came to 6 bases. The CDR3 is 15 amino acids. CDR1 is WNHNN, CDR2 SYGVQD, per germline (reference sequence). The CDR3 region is CASSESRGNTGELFF. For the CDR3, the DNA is TGCGCCAGCAGTGAGTCAAGGGGGAACACCGGGGAGCTGTTTTTT.

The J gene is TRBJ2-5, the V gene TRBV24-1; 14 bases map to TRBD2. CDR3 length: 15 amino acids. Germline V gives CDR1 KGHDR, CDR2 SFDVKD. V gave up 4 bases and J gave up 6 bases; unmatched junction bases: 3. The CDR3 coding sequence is TGTGCCACCAGTGAGACTAGCGGGGGGGCAAAGACCCAGTACTTC. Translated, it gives CATSETSGGAKTQYF.

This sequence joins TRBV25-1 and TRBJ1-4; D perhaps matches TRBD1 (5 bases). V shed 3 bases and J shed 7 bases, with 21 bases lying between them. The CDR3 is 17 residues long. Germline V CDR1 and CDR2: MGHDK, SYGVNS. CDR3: CASSDPTSGAGGEKLFF. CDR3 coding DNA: TGTGCCAGCAGTGATCCTACCTCCGGGGCTGGGGGTGAAAAACTGTTTTTT.

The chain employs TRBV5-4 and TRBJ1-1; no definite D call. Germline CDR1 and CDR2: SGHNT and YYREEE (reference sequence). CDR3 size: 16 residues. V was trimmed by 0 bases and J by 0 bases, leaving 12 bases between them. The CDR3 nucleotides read TGTGCCAGCAGCTTGGCTCCGGTATCGGTGAACACTGAAGCTTTCTTT. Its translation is CASSLAPVSVNTEAFF.

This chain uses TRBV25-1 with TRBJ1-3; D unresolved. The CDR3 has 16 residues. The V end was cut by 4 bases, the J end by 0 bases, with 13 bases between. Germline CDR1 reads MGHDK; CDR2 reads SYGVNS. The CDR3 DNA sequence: TGTGCCAGCAGTGGGGGTTACCCCACCTCTGGAAACACCATATATTTT. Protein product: CASSGGYPTSGNTIYF.

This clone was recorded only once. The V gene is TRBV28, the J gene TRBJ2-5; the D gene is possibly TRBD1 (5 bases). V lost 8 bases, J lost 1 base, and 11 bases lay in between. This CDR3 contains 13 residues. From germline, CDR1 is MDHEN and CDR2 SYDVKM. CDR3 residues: CASERTIQETQYF. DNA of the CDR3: TGTGCCAGCGAACGGACAATCCAAGAGACCCAGTACTTC.

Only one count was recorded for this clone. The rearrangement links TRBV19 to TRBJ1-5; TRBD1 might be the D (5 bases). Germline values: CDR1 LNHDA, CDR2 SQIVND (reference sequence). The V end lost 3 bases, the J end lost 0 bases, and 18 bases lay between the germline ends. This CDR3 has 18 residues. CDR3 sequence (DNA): TGTGCCAGTAGTATCCTATCCGGGACGGGGTATAGCAATCAGCCCCAGCATTTT. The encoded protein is CASSILSGTGYSNQPQHF.